The source of this T cell receptor beta chain is a study of T-cell reconstitution after alpha-beta-depleted transplantation in children (dated by TCRdb to about 2016). About the study as a whole: Using TCR repertoire profiling, the study quantitatively followed how T-cell immune reconstitution unfolded in children after TCRalphabeta/CD19-depleted allogeneic hematopoietic cell transplantation.

General findings and caveats noted by the study authors: In some patients, the high TCRbeta diversity seen at day 60 was put down to recipient T cells and intrathymic progenitors that had survived conditioning. The apparently early alphabetaT-cell count recovery about two months after transplant was reportedly dependent on only several hundred rapidly expanded clones derived from non-depleted graft cells. The frequencies of hyperexpanded clones fell over the following months, and after one year, T-cell counts and TCRbeta diversity were mostly attributed to newly produced T cells.

Library preparation used PCR. TCRdb lists the instrument as Illumina HiSeq 2500. TCR library preparation used molecular barcoding, with unique molecular identifiers applied to normalize quantification of the TCRbeta repertoire. The raw public data were reprocessed by TCRdb itself: fastp quality trimming at Q25, MiXCR clonotype calling, in-frame beta chains only. Every distinct CDR3 protein forms one entry, paired with its most common genes and DNA. Here the sample has about 440,000 distinct CDR3 sequences; 43% occur a single time. 27% of the sample is taken by the ten largest. Interpreted using the paper, the treatment or condition label stands for: allogeneic hematopoietic cell transplantation with graft depleted of TCRalphabeta T cells and CD19 B cells. The children who served as transplant recipients had been given grafts of TCRalphabeta/CD19-depleted allogeneic hematopoietic cells. This clonotype was recorded many times. It has no known antigen specificity. No much larger clone exists at a distance of one base, and base qualities are not known.

Including the terminal cysteine and phenylalanine, the CDR3 comprises 14 residues. The DNA shown is the 42-base CDR3, in frame from base 1. Between the V and J ends, shortened by 7 bases and 0 bases respectively, the junction contains 9 bases. The source of this sequence is a girl aged 2-10 years with aplastic anemia, due to receive a stem cell transplant. Rearrangement joined TRBV12-3 or TRBV12-4 to TRBJ2-2; the best D guess is TRBD2, with 5 bases matching. The specimen was PBMCs, collected before TCRalphabeta/CD19-depleted stem cell transplant. Here is the DNA: TGTGCCAGCAAGGTTAGCGCGAACACCGGGGAGCTGTTTTTT. Its coded protein is CASKVSANTGELFF.